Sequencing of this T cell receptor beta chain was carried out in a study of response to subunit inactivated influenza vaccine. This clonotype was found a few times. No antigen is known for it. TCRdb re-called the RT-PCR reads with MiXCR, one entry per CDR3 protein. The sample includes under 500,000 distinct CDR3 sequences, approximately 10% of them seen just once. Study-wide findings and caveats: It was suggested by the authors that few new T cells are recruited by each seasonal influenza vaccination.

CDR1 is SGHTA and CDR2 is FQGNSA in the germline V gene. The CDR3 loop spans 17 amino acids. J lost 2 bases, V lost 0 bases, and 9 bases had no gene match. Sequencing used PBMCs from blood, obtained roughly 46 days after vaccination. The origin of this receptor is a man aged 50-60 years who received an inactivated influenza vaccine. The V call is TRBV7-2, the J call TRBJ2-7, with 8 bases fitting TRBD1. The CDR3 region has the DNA TGTGCCAGCAGCTTAGCTAGTTCCGAGACAGGGGCCTACGAGCAGTACTTC. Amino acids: CASSLASSETGAYEQYF.